A selection of T cell receptor beta chains follows, all from one sample in a study of control samples from healthy donors and cancer patients. The protocol was immunoSEQ multiplex PCR, while the TCRdb copy is restricted to in-frame clones and leaves out a portion. The repertoire has about 18,000 clones, around 84% of them found once; the top ten carry 29%. Sequenced material: PBMCs. These receptor sequences come from an older woman with lung cancer. The CDR3 runs from the conserved cysteine through the conserved F or W. The D gene is left open where the match is weak. Expanded clones are given a class, and other clones once, few, many or no size at all.

TRBV7-8	.	TRBJ1-1	once	CASSLLRNTEAFF	TGTGCCAGCAGCTTACTTCGGAACACTGAAGCTTTCTTT
TRBV30	TRBD1	TRBJ1-5	.	CAWTKGAIDQPQHF	TGTGCCTGGACAAAGGGGGCGATTGATCAGCCCCAGCATTTT
TRBV6-2/TRBV6-3	.	TRBJ1-2	.	CASSTFDTLAAFGYTF	TGTGCCAGCAGTACTTTCGACACGTTAGCAGCCTTTGGCTACACCTTC
TRBV6-6	.	TRBJ1-3	.	CASSRDIAGNTIYF	TGTGCCAGCAGTAGGGACATTGCTGGAAACACCATATATTTT
TRBV5-6	.	TRBJ1-1	.	CASSLEGLPVNTEAFF	TGTGCCAGCAGCTTGGAAGGCCTTCCAGTGAACACTGAAGCTTTCTTT
TRBV6-2/TRBV6-3	TRBD2	TRBJ2-1	.	CASTPGGGSRYNEQFF	TGTGCCAGCACCCCCGGAGGCGGGAGTAGATACAATGAGCAGTTCTTC
TRBV27	.	TRBJ1-2	.	CASSAGTLGDGYTF	TGTGCCAGCAGTGCCGGGACCCTGGGAGATGGCTACACCTTC
TRBV20-1	TRBD2	TRBJ2-3	.	CSASERERGTDTQYF	TGCAGTGCTAGTGAGCGGGAGAGGGGCACAGATACGCAGTATTTT
TRBV12-3/TRBV12-4	.	TRBJ1-5	.	CASSENQDQPQHF	TGTGCCAGCAGTGAAAATCAGGATCAGCCCCAGCATTTT
TRBV5-1	TRBD1	TRBJ1-5	once	CASSSSGGLYSNQPQHF	TGCGCCAGCAGCAGCTCAGGGGGCCTGTATAGCAATCAGCCCCAGCATTTT
TRBV24-1	.	TRBJ1-2	.	CATSDTGSNYGYTF	TGTGCCACCAGTGATACAGGGTCGAACTATGGCTACACCTTC
TRBV5-6	TRBD2	TRBJ2-3	.	CASRLAGEADTQYF	TGTGCCAGCAGACTAGCGGGAGAGGCAGATACGCAGTATTTT
TRBV18	.	TRBJ2-2	.	CASSPQMNTGELFF	TGTGCCAGCTCACCGCAGATGAACACCGGGGAGCTGTTTTTT
TRBV5-1	.	TRBJ2-3	.	CASSPGVTDTQYF	TGCGCCAGCAGCCCGGGAGTCACAGATACGCAGTATTTT
TRBV5-4	.	TRBJ2-1	.	CASSFVNEQFF	TGTGCCAGCAGCTTCGTTAATGAGCAGTTCTTC
TRBV30	TRBD1	TRBJ2-7	.	CAGTGPVGEQYF	TGTGCCGGGACAGGGCCGGTGGGCGAGCAGTACTTC
TRBV10-1	TRBD2	TRBJ2-3	.	CASSDVTSGALGTQYF	TGCGCCAGCAGTGATGTGACTAGCGGGGCTTTGGGTACGCAGTATTTT
TRBV3-1/TRBV3-2	.	TRBJ1-2	.	CASSLNPQGGDGYTF	TGTGCCAGCAGCCTAAACCCGCAGGGCGGAGATGGCTACACCTTC
TRBV11-3	.	TRBJ2-7	.	CASSLDRWGSYFSYEQYF	TGTGCCAGCAGCTTAGATCGGTGGGGGTCGTACTTCTCCTACGAGCAGTACTTC
TRBV6-4	.	TRBJ2-2	.	CASSENGAGELFF	TGTGCCAGCAGTGAAAATGGGGCCGGGGAGCTGTTTTTT
TRBV3-1/TRBV3-2	TRBD2	TRBJ2-1	once	CASSQPTSGGNEQFF	TGTGCCAGCAGCCAACCGACTAGCGGAGGCAATGAGCAGTTCTTC
TRBV4-3	.	TRBJ2-7	.	CASSPRAGRAYEQYF	TGCGCCAGCAGCCCGCGAGCGGGTCGAGCCTACGAGCAGTACTTC
TRBV12-3/TRBV12-4	.	TRBJ2-1	.	CASSASGEQFF	TGTGCCAGCTCCGCGTCAGGAGAGCAGTTCTTC
TRBV20-1	.	TRBJ2-3	.	CSASSYDTQYF	TGCAGTGCTAGTTCCTATGATACGCAGTATTTT
TRBV27	TRBD1	TRBJ1-2	once	CASSPRQGAGYTF	TGTGCCAGCAGCCCCCGACAGGGAGCTGGCTACACCTTC
TRBV28	TRBD1	TRBJ1-1	.	CASSLWAGGYTEAFF	TGTGCCAGCAGTTTATGGGCAGGGGGCTACACTGAAGCTTTCTTT
TRBV28	.	TRBJ2-2	.	CASSLQVGVLNTGELFF	TGTGCCAGCAGTCTTCAGGTGGGGGTGCTGAACACCGGGGAGCTGTTTTTT